These 27 T cell receptor beta chains came from one sample sequenced in a study of beta chain features in type 1 diabetes. Study-level results: In every one of the four CD4+ subsets, TCRB CDR3s were moderately but significantly shorter in Type 1 diabetes patients.

Every isolated RNA sample was fully reverse transcribed, so sequencing captured expressed TCRB transcripts. Profiling relied on immunoSEQ multiplex PCR, and the TCRdb table lists in-frame clones only, not all of them. The sample contains about 120,000 clones, around 17% of which appear only once. These receptors' targets are unknown. The sequenced sample consisted of central memory CD4+ T cells from blood. These receptors originate from a man aged 25-45 years with type 1 diabetes.

This clone has just a few counts. V is TRBV4-3 and J is TRBJ2-5, with 7 bases aligning to TRBD2. The germline V gene has CDR1 LGHNA and CDR2 YSLEER. CDR3 length equals 17 residues. J gave up 2 bases and V 0 bases, and 9 bases lay outside the gene matches. The CDR3 region is CASSQDLAGVGQETQYF. CDR3 nucleotide sequence: TGCGCCAGCAGCCAAGATCTGGCGGGGGTGGGTCAAGAGACCCAGTACTTC.

This clone has only a few counts. The chain uses TRBV4-2 and TRBJ2-3; TRBD2 matches 7 bases. CDR1 LGHNA and CDR2 YNFKEQ come from the germline V gene. The CDR3 is 16 amino acids. Germline trimming cut 1 base from V and 11 bases from J; bases unmatched to any gene: 15. The CDR3 loop reads CASSQVVGLGPNRQYF. In nucleotides, the CDR3 is TGTGCCAGCAGCCAAGTCGTAGGACTAGGCCCAAACCGGCAGTATTTT.

The chain employs TRBV30 and TRBJ1-2, with a weak D call TRBD1 (5 bases). This CDR3 spans 13 amino acids. The germline gives CDR1 GTSNPN, CDR2 SVGIG (reference sequence). The V gene lost 2 bases and the J gene lost 4 bases, with 11 bases spanning the gap. The CDR3 loop is CAWSFDRAYGYTF. CDR3 sequence (DNA): TGTGCCTGGAGTTTTGACAGAGCCTATGGCTACACCTTC. Using reference TRBV30 and TRBJ1-2 for the parts outside the CDR3, the full variable domain is SQTIHQWPATLVQPVGSPLSLECTVEGTSNPNLYWYRQAAGRGLQLLFYSVGIGQISSEVPQNLSASRPQDRQFILSSKKLLLSDSGFYLCAWSFDRAYGYTFGSGTRLTVV.

The table lists this clone with a few counts. CDR3 sequence: CAIPRGGASPSSSYNEQFF. Written as DNA, the CDR3 is TGTGCCATCCCCCGTGGCGGGGCCAGCCCATCGAGCTCCTACAATGAGCAGTTCTTC. This chain links TRBV7-9 with TRBJ2-1; perhaps TRBD2 as D (6 bases). V was cut by 10 bases and J by 0 bases, with 28 bases left in between. The V gene's germline CDR1 is SEHNR and CDR2 FQNEAQ (reference sequence). The CDR3 is made up of 19 amino acids.

The rearrangement uses TRBV2 and TRBJ1-2; no reliable D call. V lost 3 bases, J lost 4 bases, and 9 bases lay in between. Germline CDR1 is SNHLY and CDR2 is FYNNEI. The CDR3 extends over 13 amino acids. CDR3 bases: TGTGCCAGCAGTGAGAGGGAGGGCTATGGCTACACCTTC. Translating it yields CASSEREGYGYTF.

The table lists this clone with a few counts. The chain carries TRBV29-1 and TRBJ2-7; tentative D call: TRBD1 (5 bases). The germline V gene has CDR1 SQVTM and CDR2 ANQGSEA. The V end was cut by 7 bases, the J end by 7 bases, with 17 bases between. The CDR3 contains 12 residues. The CDR3 region is CSARAHFGEQYF. The DNA for the CDR3 is TGCAGCGCCAGGGCCCATTTTGGGGAGCAGTACTTC.

This chain connects TRBV19 to TRBJ2-3; 7 nucleotides line up with TRBD1. The germline gives CDR1 LNHDA, CDR2 SQIVND (reference sequence). The V segment lost 8 bases and the J segment 4 bases; nucleotides outside the gene matches: 0. CDR3 length equals 11 residues. CDR3 in amino acids: CASGTADTQYF. The CDR3 nucleotides read TGTGCCAGTGGGACAGCAGATACGCAGTATTTT.

This clone was counted only a few times. The chain employs TRBV18 and TRBJ2-3, with no clear D. V was pared by 0 bases and J by 1 base, with 8 bases between. The length of the CDR3 is 15 residues. Germline lookup yields CDR1 KGHSH and CDR2 LQKENI. In DNA, the CDR3 is TGTGCCAGCTCACCACCATTGACCGGCACAGATACGCAGTATTTT. As protein: CASSPPLTGTDTQYF.

The sample holds a few counts of this clone. The chain couples TRBV4-3 to TRBJ1-3; TRBD1 might be the D (5 bases). Germline CDR1 reads LGHNA; CDR2 reads YSLEER. This CDR3 contains 17 residues. V shed 0 bases and J shed 0 bases, with 12 bases lying between them. The CDR3 here is CASSQDFRGGSGNTIYF. CDR3 coding DNA: TGCGCCAGCAGCCAAGATTTCCGGGGGGGCTCTGGAAACACCATATATTTT.

Many counts were recorded for this clone. The rearrangement joins TRBV6-5 to TRBJ1-4; TRBD1 matches 8 bases. The germline V gene encodes CDR1 MNHEY and CDR2 SVGAGI. The CDR3 loop spans 14 amino acids. V gave up 6 bases and J gave up 8 bases; unmatched junction bases: 8. The CDR3, as DNA: TGTGCCAGCAGGTCAGGGGGCTCCGGGGAAAAACTGTTTTTT. Amino acids: CASRSGGSGEKLFF.

The chain employs TRBV7-9 and TRBJ2-5; 8 bases are a match to TRBD1. V lost 6 bases to trimming and J lost 5 bases; unmatched junction nucleotides: 2. The germline V gene encodes CDR1 SEHNR and CDR2 FQNEAQ (reference sequence). The CDR3 loop spans 12 amino acids. The CDR3 nucleotides read TGTGCCAGCAGTTGGGACAGGGAGACCCAGTACTTC. Encoded protein: CASSWDRETQYF.

This clone was counted between two and nine times. The rearrangement joins TRBV7-2 to TRBJ2-2; 13 bases line up with TRBD2. Germline V gives CDR1 SGHTA, CDR2 FQGNSA. After removal of 4 bases from V and 5 bases from J, the junction contained 7 bases not matched to a gene. The CDR3 loop spans 17 amino acids. The CDR3 nucleotides read TGTGCCAGCAGCTCCGGACTAGCGGGGGCTTGGACCGGGGAGCTGTTTTTT. Residues: CASSSGLAGAWTGELFF.

The V gene is TRBV28, the J gene TRBJ2-1, with D possibly TRBD1 on 6 matching bases. Looked up from germline, CDR1 is MDHEN and CDR2 is SYDVKM. The CDR3 contains 12 residues. The germline V and J ends were trimmed by 6 bases and 9 bases, with 12 bases remaining between them. This CDR3 reads CASSIQGTEQFF. CDR3 DNA sequence: TGTGCCAGCAGCATACAGGGTACTGAGCAGTTCTTC.

This chain joins TRBV6-1 and TRBJ1-5, with 7 bases aligning to TRBD1. V gave up 4 bases and J gave up 7 bases; unmatched junction bases: 4. Germline assignment: CDR1 MNHNS and CDR2 SASEGT. CDR3 size: 13 residues. The CDR3 region is CASSAHRGQPQHF. Written as DNA, the CDR3 is TGTGCCAGCAGTGCCCACAGGGGCCAGCCCCAGCATTTT.

The chain uses TRBV18 and TRBJ1-6; D remains ambiguous. Between the trimmed V and J ends, which lost 5 bases and 8 bases, there was a span of 10 bases. The CDR3 runs 13 residues. Germline CDR1 is KGHSH and CDR2 is LQKENI. CDR3 DNA sequence: TGTGCCAGCTCAGCCGCCGATGATTCACCCCTCCACTTT. It is translated as CASSAADDSPLHF.

V gene TRBV4-3 combines with J gene TRBJ1-4, with TRBD1 as a possible D gene (5 bases). Per the germline V gene, CDR1 is LGHNA and CDR2 is YSLEER. The CDR3 extends over 15 amino acids. V gave up 1 base and J gave up 2 bases, with 8 bases separating them. CDR3 in amino acids: CASSQGPGTNEKLFF. CDR3 in DNA: TGCGCCAGCAGCCAAGGCCCAGGGACTAATGAAAAACTGTTTTTT.

This clone was counted between two and nine times. CDR3 loop: CAWIRIATRNTIYF. The DNA for the CDR3 is TGTGCCTGGATAAGGATCGCGACCCGGAACACCATATATTTT. This sequence joins TRBV30 and TRBJ1-3, with D uncertain. The CDR3 consists of 14 residues. CDR1 is GTSNPN and CDR2 is SVGIG in the germline V gene (reference sequence). The V end was cut by 4 bases, the J end by 7 bases, with 17 bases between.

The chain carries TRBV27 and TRBJ2-5; D not certain. The CDR3 extends over 13 amino acids. In germline, CDR1 is MNHEY, CDR2 SMNVEV (reference sequence). V was shortened by 4 bases and J by 7 bases, with 13 bases between the two germline ends. The CDR3 is CASSSRSGVTQYF. CDR3 bases: TGTGCCAGCAGTTCCCGCTCAGGCGTGACCCAGTACTTC.

The V gene is TRBV28, the J gene TRBJ2-7; 10 bases are a match to TRBD1. Losses at the gene ends were 8 bases for V and 6 bases for J; bases not matched to a gene: 10. The CDR3 is 14 residues long. Per the germline V gene, CDR1 is MDHEN and CDR2 is SYDVKM. This CDR3 is CASELGQGRVEQYF. The CDR3 DNA follows: TGTGCCAGCGAGTTGGGACAGGGGCGGGTCGAGCAGTACTTC.

This clone appeared many times. This chain uses TRBV7-2 with TRBJ2-7; D could derive from TRBD1 or TRBD2 (5 bases each). Per germline, CDR1 SGHTA and CDR2 FQGNSA. The CDR3 runs to 16 residues. V lost 0 bases and J 0 bases, leaving 12 bases between the germline ends. CDR3 in DNA: TGTGCCAGCAGCTTAGCGCTGGCAGGGAGCTCCTACGAGCAGTACTTC. Residues: CASSLALAGSSYEQYF.

The V gene is TRBV28, the J gene TRBJ1-4, with D tentatively TRBD1 (6 bases). Trimming cost V 5 bases and J 6 bases, with 13 bases left between them. Germline V gene sequence: CDR1 MDHEN, CDR2 SYDVKM. The CDR3 runs 14 residues. The CDR3 nucleotides are TGTGCCAGCAGTCCGGCAGGGGAATATGAAAAACTGTTTTTT. Translating it yields CASSPAGEYEKLFF.

At least ten counts were recorded for this clone. The chain joins TRBV7-9 to TRBJ1-2; no clear D gene. The CDR3 has 17 residues. Trimming removed 2 bases at V and 3 bases at J, with 19 bases between. CDR1 SEHNR and CDR2 FQNEAQ come from the germline V gene (reference sequence). The CDR3 reads CASSLYVAGPADYGYTF. As DNA, the CDR3 is TGTGCCAGCAGCTTATACGTGGCAGGCCCCGCAGACTATGGCTACACCTTC.

The chain links TRBV18 to TRBJ2-7; a possible D gene is TRBD1 (6 bases). This CDR3 spans 14 amino acids. Trimming took 0 bases from V and 3 from J, leaving 9 bases between them. Germline CDR1 is KGHSH and CDR2 is LQKENI. The CDR3 coding sequence is TGTGCCAGCTCACCACCGGACAGCCTCTACGAGCAGTACTTC. Translation gives CASSPPDSLYEQYF.

The rearrangement uses TRBV27 and TRBJ1-6; D possibly corresponds to TRBD1 (5 bases). Trimming removed 6 bases at V and 4 bases at J, with 10 bases between. CDR3 length: 14 residues. CDR1 MNHEY and CDR2 SMNVEV come from the germline V gene (reference sequence). The CDR3 coding sequence is TGTGCCAGCAGACTACAGGCGTATAATTCACCCCTCCACTTT. Translation: CASRLQAYNSPLHF.

V gene TRBV7-2 combines with J gene TRBJ1-5; D call uncertain. Germline V gene data show CDR1 as SGHTA and CDR2 as FQGNSA. This CDR3 comprises 13 residues. Trimming removed 2 bases from V and 11 bases from J, with 13 bases in between. The CDR3 region is CASSLSRDRSQHF. The CDR3 bases are TGTGCCAGCAGCTTATCCCGTGACCGGTCCCAGCATTTT.

The rearrangement joins TRBV19 to TRBJ1-2; the D is unclear. In germline, CDR1 is LNHDA, CDR2 SQIVND (reference sequence). This CDR3 is built from 12 residues. CDR3 residues: CALKPWAYGYTF. DNA of the CDR3: TGTGCTCTTAAACCCTGGGCTTATGGCTACACCTTC.

The chain is built from TRBV9 and TRBJ2-3, with 14 positions matching TRBD2. V was pared by 3 bases and J by 6 bases, with 9 bases of the junction left unmatched. The CDR3 loop spans 17 amino acids. Per the germline V gene, CDR1 is SGDLS and CDR2 is YYNGEE. The CDR3 DNA reads TGTGCCAGCAGCGCGGGGACTAGCGGGGGACTCAGGGATACGCAGTATTTT. Protein: CASSAGTSGGLRDTQYF.